Below, 15 T cell receptor beta chains from the same sample are listed, as sequenced in a study of technical replicates of blood from a few donors (dated by TCRdb to about 2017). Library preparation employed the immunoSEQ multiplex PCR assay. TCRdb stores this immuneACCESS table with in-frame sequences only. Part of the clones is absent; in the studies checked, under half of the shortfall reflects unresolved V genes, and no reason is known for the rest. This sample has approximately 100,000 clones in its table, and over 95% of those were observed once. The ten largest make up approximately 0.21% of the sample. The sequencing sample was made of T cells isolated from PBMCs. Source of these receptors: a human donor in good health.

The sample holds one count of this clone. This sequence joins TRBV14 and TRBJ1-5, with D perhaps matching TRBD1 (6 bases). This CDR3 has 15 residues. Germline V gene lookup returns CDR1 SGHDN and CDR2 FVKESK. V was pared by 1 base and J by 7 bases, with 14 bases between. The CDR3 is CASSQAGAKGQPQHF. The CDR3 nucleotides are TGTGCCAGCAGCCAAGCAGGGGCAAAAGGACAGCCCCAGCATTTT.

This chain connects TRBV27 to TRBJ2-2; TRBD1 agrees at 10 bases. V trimming: 6 bases; J trimming: 4 bases; junction bases outside the gene matches: 2. This CDR3 has 14 amino acids. CDR1 is MNHEY, CDR2 SMNVEV, per germline (reference sequence). CDR3 bases: TGTGCCAGCAGATGGACAGGGGGCACCGGGGAGCTGTTTTTT. Amino acids: CASRWTGGTGELFF.

The rearrangement links TRBV14 to TRBJ2-5; 9 bases are a match to TRBD2. Germline CDR1 reads SGHDN; CDR2 reads FVKESK. V gave up 4 bases and J gave up 2 bases; unmatched junction bases: 2. The CDR3 covers 14 residues. The CDR3 DNA reads TGTGCCAGCAGCCGGACTAGCGAGCAAGAGACCCAGTACTTC. Protein product: CASSRTSEQETQYF.

The V gene is TRBV4-1, the J gene TRBJ1-1, with D hard to call. The CDR3 is 12 amino acids. Germline loops: CDR1 MGHRA, CDR2 YSYEKL. Deletions cut 0 bases from V and 9 bases from J, with 8 bases between. CDR3 bases: TGCGCCAGCAGCCAAGATAACAGTAAAGCTTTCTTT. As protein: CASSQDNSKAFF.

The V and J genes are TRBV5-1 and TRBJ1-4; tentatively, D is TRBD1 (5 bases). V was pared by 3 bases and J by 2 bases, with 20 bases between. The CDR3 consists of 18 residues. Germline V CDR1 and CDR2: SGHRS, YFSETQ. CDR3 region: CASSSAKGRLATNEKLFF. The CDR3 nucleotides read TGCGCCAGCAGCTCAGCTAAGGGGAGGCTTGCTACTAATGAAAAACTGTTTTTT.

The rearrangement uses TRBV6-5 and TRBJ2-1; a weak D match, TRBD2 (7 bases). The CDR3 loop spans 15 amino acids. Germline values: CDR1 MNHEY, CDR2 SVGAGI. Trimming stripped 4 bases from V and 7 bases from J, with 17 bases between. DNA for the CDR3: TGTGCCAGCAGTTCTGGGGGGGGGCCTCTTAATGAGCAGTTCTTC. Protein sequence: CASSSGGGPLNEQFF.

J is TRBJ2-3 and V is TRBV9; D perhaps matches TRBD2 (6 bases). The V gene lost 0 bases and the J gene lost 0 bases, with 8 bases spanning the gap. Germline CDR1 is SGDLS and CDR2 is YYNGEE. The CDR3 spans 15 residues. The CDR3 is CASSVAGTSTDTQYF. CDR3 nucleotides: TGTGCCAGCAGCGTAGCGGGGACTAGCACAGATACGCAGTATTTT. The full variable domain, in which reference TRBV9 and TRBJ2-3 provide the parts outside the CDR3, is DSGVTQTPKHLITATGQRVTLRCSPRSGDLSVYWYQQSLDQGLQFLIQYYNGEERAKGNILERFSAQQFPDLHSELNLSSLELGDSALYFCASSVAGTSTDTQYFGPGTRLTVL.

The V gene is TRBV15, the J gene TRBJ2-5; TRBD2 agrees at 13 bases. Germline V gene sequence: CDR1 LNHNV, CDR2 YYDKDF (reference sequence). This CDR3 has 16 residues. V lost 3 bases and J lost 1; bases outside the gene matches: 2. CDR3 sequence: CATSRGTSGTQETQYF. The CDR3 DNA follows: TGTGCCACCAGCAGGGGGACTAGCGGGACCCAAGAGACCCAGTACTTC.

This chain uses TRBV6-5 with TRBJ2-3; D is perhaps TRBD1 (6 bases). The CDR3 contains 13 residues. V lost 7 bases and J 4 bases, leaving 12 bases between the germline ends. CDR1 is MNHEY and CDR2 is SVGAGI in the germline V gene. The CDR3 here is CASTQQGSDTQYF. The CDR3 nucleotides read TGTGCCAGCACCCAACAGGGTTCAGATACGCAGTATTTT.

The gene calls are TRBV7-9 and TRBJ1-1; 8 nucleotides agree with TRBD1. The germline gives CDR1 SEHNR, CDR2 FQNEAQ (reference sequence). This CDR3 region has 14 residues. J was trimmed by 5 bases and V by 5 bases; bases with no gene match: 7. CDR3 in amino acids: CASSGDRFRTEAFF. The CDR3 DNA follows: TGTGCCAGCAGCGGGGACAGGTTCCGGACTGAAGCTTTCTTT. Supplemented by reference TRBV7-9 and TRBJ1-1, the full variable domain reads DTGVSQNPRHKITKRGQNVTFRCDPISEHNRLYWYRQTLGQGPEFLTYFQNEAQLEKSRLLSDRFSAERPKGSFSTLEIQRTEQGDSAMYLCASSGDRFRTEAFFGQGTRLTVV.

This sequence joins TRBV5-1 and TRBJ1-3; 8 bases are shared with TRBD1. The CDR3 spans 17 residues. CDR1 SGHRS and CDR2 YFSETQ come from the germline V gene. Trimming cost V 0 bases and J 3 bases; bases outside gene matches: 8. This CDR3 reads CASSLGAGQGIGNTIYF. The CDR3 DNA is TGCGCCAGCAGCTTGGGGGCTGGACAGGGCATTGGAAACACCATATATTTT.

CDR3 protein: CASSLVTVANTGELFF. CDR3 in DNA: TGCGCCAGCAGCTTGGTGACAGTCGCGAACACCGGGGAGCTGTTTTTT. The genes are TRBV5-1 and TRBJ2-2; D is perhaps TRBD1 (5 bases). In germline, CDR1 is SGHRS, CDR2 YFSETQ. The CDR3 loop spans 16 amino acids. V shed 0 bases and J shed 0 bases, with 9 bases lying between them.

V is TRBV7-9 and J is TRBJ1-2, with TRBD1 matching over 10 bases. The CDR3 consists of 14 residues. Trimming at V came to 5 bases and at J to 8 bases, leaving 8 bases not matched to a gene. Germline V gene data show CDR1 as SEHNR and CDR2 as FQNEAQ (reference sequence). The CDR3 sequence: CASSLGTGAEGYTF. The CDR3 bases are TGTGCCAGCAGCCTAGGGACAGGGGCTGAGGGCTACACCTTC.

J is TRBJ2-1 and V is TRBV6-5; TRBD1 aligns across 9 bases. Germline-derived CDR1 and CDR2 are MNHEY and SVGAGI. Unmatched junction bases numbered 6, after V lost 3 bases and J lost 6 bases. The CDR3 runs to 15 residues. CDR3 in DNA: TGTGCCAGCAGTTATGCGGGACAGGGCCCCAATGAGCAGTTCTTC. This translates into CASSYAGQGPNEQFF.

The rearrangement uses TRBV5-4 and TRBJ2-2; D ambiguous. CDR3 length: 16 amino acids. The V gene lost 6 bases and the J gene lost 4 bases, with 19 bases spanning the gap. CDR1 SGHNT and CDR2 YYREEE come from the germline V gene (reference sequence). CDR3 sequence (DNA): TGTGCCAGCAATGTCGATGCAGGTTTCGGCACCGGGGAGCTGTTTTTT. It specifies CASNVDAGFGTGELFF. Full variable domain (rest looked up from reference TRBV5-4 and TRBJ2-2): ETGVTQSPTHLIKTRGQQVTLRCSSQSGHNTVSWYQQALGQGPQFIFQYYREEENGRGNFPPRFSGLQFPNYSSELNVNALELDDSALYLCASNVDAGFGTGELFFGEGSRLTVL.